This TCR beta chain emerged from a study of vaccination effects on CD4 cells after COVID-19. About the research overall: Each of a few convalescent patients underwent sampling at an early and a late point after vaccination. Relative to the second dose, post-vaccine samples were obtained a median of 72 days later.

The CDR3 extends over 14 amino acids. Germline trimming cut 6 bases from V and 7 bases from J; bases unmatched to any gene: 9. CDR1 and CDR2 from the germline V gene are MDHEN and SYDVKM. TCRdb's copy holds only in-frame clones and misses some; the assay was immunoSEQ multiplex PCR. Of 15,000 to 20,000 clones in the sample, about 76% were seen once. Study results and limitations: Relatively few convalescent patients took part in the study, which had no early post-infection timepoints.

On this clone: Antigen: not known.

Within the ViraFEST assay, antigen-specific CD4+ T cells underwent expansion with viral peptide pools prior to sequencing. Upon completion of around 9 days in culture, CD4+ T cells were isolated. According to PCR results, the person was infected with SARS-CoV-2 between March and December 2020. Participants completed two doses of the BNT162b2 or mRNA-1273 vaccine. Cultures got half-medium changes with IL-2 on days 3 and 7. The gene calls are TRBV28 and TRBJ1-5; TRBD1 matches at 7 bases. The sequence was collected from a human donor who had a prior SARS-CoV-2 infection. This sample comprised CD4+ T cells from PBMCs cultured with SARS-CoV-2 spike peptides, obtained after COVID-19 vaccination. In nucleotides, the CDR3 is TGTGCCAGCAGGAGAACAGGGGCCCCCCAGCCCCAGCATTTT. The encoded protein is CASRRTGAPQPQHF. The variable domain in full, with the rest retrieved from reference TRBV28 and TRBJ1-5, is DVKVTQSSRYLVKRTGEKVFLECVQDMDHENMFWYRQDPGLGLRLIYFSYDVKMKEKGDIPEGYSVSREKKERFSLILESASTNQTSMYLCASRRTGAPQPQHFGDGTRLSIL.